Given below is one T cell receptor beta chain in context. One end of the junction is discordant with germline, which a read error may explain. In germline, CDR1 is PRHDT, CDR2 FYEKMQ (reference sequence). The CDR3 is 14 residues long. Treatment described: oral pan-JAK inhibitor, 5-10 mg twice daily. This entry belongs to a study of CD8+ T cells in alopecia areata. cDNA reverse transcribed from extracted RNA served as the sequencing template. Generated by immunoSEQ multiplex PCR, the TCRdb table keeps only in-frame clones and is missing some. The table has 170,000 or so clones, about three fifths seen once.

V gene TRBV13 combines with J gene TRBJ1-1; no firm D call. The TCR sequence derives from a human donor with alopecia areata. The sequences come from CD8+ T cells sorted from blood, collected at week 24, from a patient treated with tofacitinib. For the CDR3, the DNA is TGTGCCAGCAGCCTAGGGTCGGGCATATCTGAAGCTTTCTTT. Residues: CASSLGSGISEAFF.